Following are 7 T cell receptor beta chains from one sample sequenced in a study of T cell repertoires in cytomegalovirus infection. Using its own MiXCR run on the reads, TCRdb lists one record per CDR3 protein. In the table there are some 700,000 distinct CDR3 sequences, about a third of which are singletons. The source material was PBMCs. The origin of the receptors is a human donor in good health (CMV status not recorded). Some clones in this sample may be carry-over from other donors' samples.

The chain joins TRBV5-4 to TRBJ2-1; D is ambiguous. CDR3 length: 15 amino acids. Trimming took off 0 bases at V and 5 bases at J, with 12 bases between the two ends. Germline lookup yields CDR1 SGHNT and CDR2 YYREEE (reference sequence). The CDR3 DNA reads as TGTGCCAGCAGCTTGGGATACTCCTTCGACAATGAGCAGTTCTTC. Residues: CASSLGYSFDNEQFF.

The rearrangement uses TRBV7-6 and TRBJ1-5, with D possibly matching TRBD1 (6 bases). This CDR3 comprises 13 residues. Trimming took off 5 bases at V and 8 bases at J, with 13 bases between the two ends. Germline V gene data show CDR1 as SGHVS and CDR2 as FNYEAQ. CDR3 DNA sequence: TGTGCCAGCAGCGATCAGGGGAACGAGCCCCAGCATTTT. Translation gives CASSDQGNEPQHF. The full variable domain, rest sourced from reference TRBV7-6 and TRBJ1-5, is GAGVSQSPRYKVTKRGQDVALRCDPISGHVSLYWYRQALGQGPEFLTYFNYEAQQDKSGLPNDRFSAERPEGSISTLTIQRTEQRDSAMYRCASSDQGNEPQHFGDGTRLSIL.

This sequence joins TRBV15 and TRBJ1-4; D ambiguous. Per the germline V gene, CDR1 is LNHNV and CDR2 is YYDKDF (reference sequence). Trimming left V 5 bases short and J 5 bases short, with 30 bases between. The CDR3 has 20 residues. This CDR3 reads CATSPSGLVSPPEKNEKLFF. CDR3 DNA: TGTGCCACCAGCCCGAGTGGGCTCGTATCCCCCCCGGAAAAGAATGAAAAACTGTTTTTT. The complete variable domain, with remaining parts taken from reference TRBV15 and TRBJ1-4, reads DAMVIQNPRYQVTQFGKPVTLSCSQTLNHNVMYWYQQKSSQAPKLLFHYYDKDFNNEADTPDNFQSRRPNTSFCFLDIRSPGLGDTAMYLCATSPSGLVSPPEKNEKLFFGSGTQLSVL.

Many counts were recorded for this clonotype. This chain joins TRBV7-6 and TRBJ2-2; D may correspond to TRBD1 or TRBD2 (5 bases each). Trimming pared 2 bases from V and 0 bases from J, leaving 13 bases between. The CDR3 contains 17 residues. The germline V gene encodes CDR1 SGHVS and CDR2 FNYEAQ. CDR3 sequence: CASSLRTGRSNTGELFF. In nucleotides, the CDR3 is TGTGCCAGCAGCTTACGGACGGGACGGTCGAACACCGGGGAGCTGTTTTTT.

This rearrangement joins TRBV14 to TRBJ1-2, with D maybe TRBD1 (5 bases). CDR3 length: 15 residues. Germline assignment: CDR1 SGHDN and CDR2 FVKESK. Between the trimmed V and J ends, which lost 6 bases and 10 bases, there was a span of 24 bases. CDR3 sequence: CASSHQLGVRLDYTF. The CDR3 nucleotides read TGTGCCAGCAGTCATCAATTAGGGGTTCGGCTTGACTACACCTTC.

V usage is TRBV7-6 and J usage is TRBJ2-6; D is uncertain. The germline gives CDR1 SGHVS, CDR2 FNYEAQ. This CDR3 has 18 amino acids. With 1 base removed from V and 6 bases from J, the gap between germline ends came to 19 bases. CDR3 loop: CASSLGRMTVQEANVLTF. For the CDR3, the DNA is TGTGCCAGCAGCTTAGGCAGGATGACGGTTCAAGAGGCCAACGTCCTGACTTTC. Filled out from reference TRBV7-6 and TRBJ2-6, the complete variable domain reads GAGVSQSPRYKVTKRGQDVALRCDPISGHVSLYWYRQALGQGPEFLTYFNYEAQQDKSGLPNDRFSAERPEGSISTLTIQRTEQRDSAMYRCASSLGRMTVQEANVLTFGAGSRLTVL.

The chain has TRBV29-1 and TRBJ1-2, with D uncertain. CDR3 size: 12 residues. Trimming took off 5 bases at V and 3 bases at J, with 10 bases between the two ends. From germline, CDR1 is SQVTM and CDR2 ANQGSEA. CDR3 sequence: CSVSAEDYGYTF. In DNA form, the CDR3 reads TGCAGCGTTTCCGCAGAGGACTATGGCTACACCTTC.